This T cell receptor (beta chain) was captured in a study of blood T cell repertoires in COVID-19. Study-wide context: Material from acute and convalescent COVID-19 was sourced from the United States, Italy and Spain. Sample material is recorded as cDNA or gDNA derived from T cells, B-cell-depleted T cells, or PBMCs.

The CDR3 contains 15 residues. The germline V gene encodes CDR1 MNHEY and CDR2 SVGAGI. The trim removed 8 bases at V and 8 bases at J, leaving 11 bases unmatched. Authors' processing steps: Estimation of nucleated cell counts relied on the amplification of reference gene primers. Clones were read by immunoSEQ multiplex PCR, and TCRdb kept only the in-frame ones, dropping some. Clone size and the V and J calls come from that table; the DNA yielded D and trimming. The sample holds under 20,000 clones, over 75% seen once. The rearrangement links TRBV6-5 to TRBJ2-1; 11 nucleotides line up with TRBD1. The sample comprised peripheral blood. The TCR comes from a human donor with active COVID-19. The donor label of this sample is uncertain. CDR3 region: CASLTGTGGMDEQFF. The CDR3, as DNA: TGTGCCAGCCTAACCGGGACAGGGGGTATGGATGAGCAGTTCTTC.